These 19 T cell receptor beta chains came from one sample sequenced in a study of Tregs in tolerant kidney transplant recipients. Sequenced by immunoSEQ multiplex PCR; TCRdb stores in-frame clones only, minus some. The repertoire holds about 20,000 clones, with roughly 65% as singletons. These TCRs are of unknown antigen specificity. The sequencing input was Tregs from blood cultured with allogeneic cells. The receptors originated from a human donor in good health.

This chain joins TRBV7-8 and TRBJ2-2; 7 bases agree with TRBD1. V gave up 5 bases and J gave up 4 bases; unmatched junction bases: 7. This CDR3 has 15 residues. CDR1 and CDR2 (germline): SGHVS, FQNEAQ. CDR3 nucleotide sequence: TGTGCCAGCAGCCGCGACAGGGTGGGCACCGGGGAGCTGTTTTTT. Its translation: CASSRDRVGTGELFF. The entire variable domain, with the rest obtained from reference TRBV7-8 and TRBJ2-2, is as follows: GAGVSQSPRYKVAKRGQDVALRCDPISGHVSLFWYQQALGQGPEFLTYFQNEAQLDKSGLPSDRFFAERPEGSVSTLKIQRTQQEDSAVYLCASSRDRVGTGELFFGEGSRLTVL.

This CDR3 is CASSRTSGGTSYEQYF. The CDR3 DNA sequence: TGTGCCAGCAGCAGGACTAGCGGGGGTACCTCCTACGAGCAGTACTTC. The chain has TRBV11-3 and TRBJ2-7; 13 bases map to TRBD2. CDR3 length: 16 residues. Germline lookup yields CDR1 SGHNT and CDR2 YENEEA. Germline trimming cut 5 bases from V and 0 bases from J; bases unmatched to any gene: 4.

V gene TRBV2 combines with J gene TRBJ2-3; D call uncertain. The CDR3 has 14 amino acids. Germline V gene lookup returns CDR1 SNHLY and CDR2 FYNNEI. V was cut by 3 bases and J by 2 bases, with 9 bases left in between. CDR3 sequence: CASSDSSNTDTQYF. For the CDR3, the DNA is TGTGCCAGCAGTGATAGTTCGAACACAGATACGCAGTATTTT.

The gene calls are TRBV5-6 and TRBJ1-2; possibly TRBD1 for D (6 bases). V lost 1 base and J lost 9, with 13 bases in between. The CDR3 loop spans 13 amino acids. Looked up from germline, CDR1 is SGHDT and CDR2 is YYEEEE. The DNA of the CDR3 is TGTGCCAGCAGCTTGACAGGGAGTCGAAGCTACACCTTC. Translation: CASSLTGSRSYTF.

The chain joins TRBV2 to TRBJ2-5; 7 bases align to TRBD1. V gave up 3 bases and J gave up 5 bases; unmatched junction bases: 6. This CDR3 is 14 amino acids long. CDR1 and CDR2 (germline): SNHLY, FYNNEI. CDR3: CASSDDRVLETQYF. The CDR3 region has the DNA TGTGCCAGCAGTGACGACAGGGTTTTGGAGACCCAGTACTTC.

The chain employs TRBV5-1 and TRBJ2-2; D is unresolved. CDR1 and CDR2 (germline): SGHRS, YFSETQ. V lost 2 bases to trimming and J lost 1 base, with 6 bases between them. CDR3 length equals 14 residues. Here the CDR3 DNA reads TGCGCCAGCAGCTTAGCCGGGAACACCGGGGAGCTGTTTTTT. The encoded protein is CASSLAGNTGELFF.

This clone is deemed medium-sized. V gene TRBV5-1 combines with J gene TRBJ2-7, with 13 bases aligning to TRBD2. The CDR3 totals 15 residues. With V trimmed by 4 bases and J by 8 bases, 9 bases remained unmatched. The V gene's germline CDR1 is SGHRS and CDR2 YFSETQ. The CDR3 region has the DNA TGCGCCAGCAGCCCGGGACTAGCGGGAAATGTCAAGCAGTACTTC. This translates into CASSPGLAGNVKQYF.

This clone was counted between two and nine times. The chain uses TRBV6-5 and TRBJ1-5; 7 positions match TRBD1. The ends lost 9 bases at V and 4 bases at J; junction bases unmatched: 9. Germline V CDR1 and CDR2: MNHEY, SVGAGI. This CDR3 has 14 amino acids. In DNA, the CDR3 is TGTGCCAGTAAAATGGACAGGACGAATCAGCCCCAGCATTTT. Its translation is CASKMDRTNQPQHF.

This clone was counted between two and nine times. This chain joins TRBV18 and TRBJ1-3, with TRBD1 matching over 9 bases. The junction had 3 bases not matched to a gene; V was cut back by 4 bases and J by 2 bases. The germline CDR1 and CDR2 sequences are KGHSH and LQKENI. CDR3 length equals 15 residues. This CDR3 is CASSLTGGPGNTIYF. CDR3 nucleotide sequence: TGTGCCAGCTCACTAACAGGGGGCCCTGGAAACACCATATATTTT. The full variable domain, with the rest looked up from reference TRBV18 and TRBJ1-3, is NAGVMQNPRHLVRRRGQEARLRCSPMKGHSHVYWYRQLPEEGLKFMVYLQKENIIDESGMPKERFSAEFPKEGPSILRIQQVVRGDSAAYFCASSLTGGPGNTIYFGEGSWLTVV.

V and J are TRBV6-9 and TRBJ2-5, with 12 bases fitting TRBD2. The V and J ends lost 6 bases and 4 bases, in that order; junction bases with no gene match: 6. Germline V gene lookup returns CDR1 MNHGY and CDR2 SVAAGI. This CDR3 spans 15 amino acids. CDR3 amino acids: CASRLAGGLGETQYF. CDR3 nucleotide sequence: TGTGCCAGCAGACTAGCGGGGGGCCTCGGAGAGACCCAGTACTTC.

Here the CDR3 DNA reads TGCGCCAGCAGCCAAGCAAAATCCCAGATCGGGGTGAACACTGAAGCTTTCTTT. Translation: CASSQAKSQIGVNTEAFF. The J gene is TRBJ1-1, the V gene TRBV4-1, with D hard to call. This CDR3 has 18 amino acids. CDR1 MGHRA and CDR2 YSYEKL come from the germline V gene. The V end was cut by 1 base, the J end by 0 bases, with 18 bases between.

The chain combines TRBV5-1 with TRBJ2-7; 7 nucleotides match TRBD2. Looked up from germline, CDR1 is SGHRS and CDR2 is YFSETQ. The J segment lost 3 bases and the V segment lost 0 bases, leaving 3 bases of the junction unmatched. This CDR3 region has 14 residues. CDR3 loop: CASSLGGRLYEQYF. The CDR3 nucleotides are TGCGCCAGCAGCTTGGGCGGGAGACTCTACGAGCAGTACTTC.

The V gene is TRBV10-2, the J gene TRBJ1-5; D is ambiguous. The CDR3 extends over 12 amino acids. CDR1 WSHSY and CDR2 SAAADI come from the germline V gene. V was clipped by 2 bases and J by 9 bases, with 8 bases between them. The CDR3 loop is CASSELQGPQHF. The CDR3 coding sequence is TGCGCCAGCAGTGAGCTCCAAGGGCCCCAGCATTTT.

This clone came up a few times. The chain is built from TRBV5-5 and TRBJ2-3, with 9 positions matching TRBD2. V shed 2 bases and J 1 base; nucleotides not matched to a gene: 2. This CDR3 is 15 amino acids long. The germline CDR1 and CDR2 sequences are SGHKS and YYEKEE (reference sequence). The CDR3 reads CASSFIAGGTDTQYF. DNA for the CDR3: TGTGCCAGCAGCTTTATAGCGGGGGGCACAGATACGCAGTATTTT.

This clone was observed once. The chain is built from TRBV7-3 and TRBJ2-7; the D is unclear. This CDR3 contains 14 residues. Germline V gene sequence: CDR1 SGHTA, CDR2 FQGTGA. The V end lost 2 bases, the J end lost 5 bases, and 13 bases lay between the germline ends. In DNA, the CDR3 is TGTGCCAGCAGCTTAGTTCCCACTGCCAACGAGCAGTACTTC. It is translated as CASSLVPTANEQYF.

The rearrangement uses TRBV15 and TRBJ1-3, with 7 bases lining up with TRBD1. Trimming removed 1 base from V and 0 bases from J; junction bases left unmatched: 9. Germline assignment: CDR1 LNHNV and CDR2 YYDKDF (reference sequence). The CDR3 extends over 18 amino acids. CDR3 residues: CATSRVHSGTASGNTIYF. The CDR3 DNA follows: TGTGCCACCAGCAGAGTCCATTCCGGGACAGCCTCTGGAAACACCATATATTTT.

Only a few counts were recorded for this clone. V usage is TRBV5-1 and J usage is TRBJ2-1; D gene unclear. This CDR3 is 15 amino acids long. Germline values: CDR1 SGHRS, CDR2 YFSETQ. The ends were cut back, 0 bases at V and 4 bases at J, with 11 bases in the middle. CDR3 region: CASSLEFTPYNEQFF. DNA of the CDR3: TGCGCCAGCAGCTTGGAATTTACGCCTTACAATGAGCAGTTCTTC.

The chain links TRBV2 to TRBJ2-2, with a weak D call TRBD1 (6 bases). Germline V gene data show CDR1 as SNHLY and CDR2 as FYNNEI. V was pared by 1 base and J by 4 bases, with 16 bases between. The CDR3 length is 17 residues. The CDR3 loop is CASSEGYGTLRTGELFF. CDR3 in DNA: TGTGCCAGCAGTGAAGGCTATGGGACACTCCGCACCGGGGAGCTGTTTTTT.

Sample share makes this clone medium-sized. The CDR3 loop reads CASSHLGGLYFAEKLFF. The CDR3 DNA follows: TGTGCCAGCAGCCATCTCGGGGGCCTCTATTTTGCTGAAAAACTGTTTTTT. V is TRBV5-6 and J is TRBJ1-4; perhaps TRBD1 as D (6 bases). Germline values: CDR1 SGHDT, CDR2 YYEEEE. V was cut by 4 bases and J by 7 bases, with 23 bases left in between. CDR3 length equals 17 residues.